These T cell receptor beta chains were read from a single sample in a study of cytomegalovirus exposure and HLA in healthy donors. Assay: immunoSEQ multiplex PCR; the TCRdb copy retains only in-frame clones and omits some. This table has roughly 160,000 clones, approximately 80% appearing once. The sequencing input was PBMCs. The receptors derive from a man aged 50 or older in good health and CMV-seropositive. CDR3s include the opening cysteine and the closing phenylalanine or tryptophan. D genes are given only for firm matches. Not every row has a clone size; where given, it reads once, few, many or a size class.

TRBJ2-3 NA TRBD2 TRBV19 TGTGCCAGTATTGGACTAGCGGCGGGAGATACGCAGTATTTT CASIGLAAGDTQYF
TRBJ2-1 few NA TRBV27 TGTGCCAGCAGCCTGGACAGATTCAATGAGCAGTTCTTC CASSLDRFNEQFF
TRBJ1-2 NA TRBD1 TRBV7-2 TGTGCCAGCAGCTTAGGGACAGGGGGCACTAATGGCTACACCTTC CASSLGTGGTNGYTF
TRBJ2-7 NA NA TRBV6-5 TGTGCCAGCAGTTACTCTAGCCCCTACGAGCAGTACTTC CASSYSSPYEQYF
TRBJ2-7 NA TRBD1 TRBV18 TGTGCCAGCTCACCGCAGGGGGCCTACGAGCAGTACTTC CASSPQGAYEQYF
TRBJ2-2 once TRBD2 TRBV5-4 TGTGCCAGCTCCCTGGCTAGCGGTAATACCGGGGAGCTGTTTTTT CASSLASGNTGELFF
TRBJ1-1 few NA TRBV5-1 TGCGCCAGCAGCTTAACTGCGAACACTGAAGCTTTCTTT CASSLTANTEAFF
TRBJ1-6 NA TRBD1 TRBV4-3 TGCGCCAGCAGCCAAGAGTACAGGGGTGATTCACCCCTCCACTTT CASSQEYRGDSPLHF
TRBJ2-3 NA NA TRBV14 TGTGCCAGCAGCTTCCGACTAGGCACAGATACGCAGTATTTT CASSFRLGTDTQYF
TRBJ2-2 NA NA TRBV7-6 TGTGCCAGCAGTTTGGGGGGGCGTCTCGGATCCGGGGAGCTGTTTTTT CASSLGGRLGSGELFF
TRBJ1-4 NA TRBD1 TRBV19 TGTGCCAGTAGTATAGGTCAGGGGGCAACTAATGAAAAACTGTTTTTT CASSIGQGATNEKLFF
TRBJ2-7 NA NA TRBV11-2 TGTGCCAGCAGCCCAGGGGCCGGGGACGAGCAGTACTTC CASSPGAGDEQYF
TRBJ2-5 NA NA TRBV9 TGTGCCAGCAGCGTAGTCGGGGGTAAAGAGACCCAGTACTTC CASSVVGGKETQYF
TRBJ2-1 NA NA TRBV5-6 TGTGCCAGCAGCTTGGCCGGGATAAACAATGAGCAGTTCTTC CASSLAGINNEQFF
TRBJ1-2 NA NA TRBV5-1 TGCGCCAGCAGCCCTGGGAGTGGGAGGAATGGCTACACCTTC CASSPGSGRNGYTF
TRBJ2-3 NA NA TRBV21-1 TGTGCCAGCAGCAAGGTCGAAGGGACTAGCGGGGTCACAGATACGCAGTATTTT CASSKVEGTSGVTDTQYF
TRBJ2-3 NA TRBD2 TRBV4-2 TGTGCCAGCAGCCAAGGACTAGCAGTAACAGATACGCAGTATTTT CASSQGLAVTDTQYF
TRBJ2-1 NA NA TRBV7-7 TGTGCTAGCAGCTTAAGGGCTAGCCCGGGGAATGAGCAGTTCTTC CASSLRASPGNEQFF
TRBJ1-2 NA NA TRBV5-6 TGTGCCAGCAGCGCGGCGGGGGGCTTCCATGGCTACACCTTC CASSAAGGFHGYTF
TRBJ2-5 NA NA TRBV29-1 TGCAGCTTGGCGGTCGGCAGTAAAGAGACCCAGTACTTC CSLAVGSKETQYF
TRBJ2-1 NA TRBD2 TRBV4-1 TGCGCCAGCAGCCAAGAACCCGCTAGCGGAAGAAACAATGAGCAGTTCTTC CASSQEPASGRNNEQFF
TRBJ1-5 NA NA TRBV28 TGTGCCAGCAGCAGGGTCGGTCAGCCCCAGCATTTT CASSRVGQPQHF
TRBJ1-3 NA NA TRBV4-1 TGCGCCAGCAGCCAAGATTCGCAGGGGCGAAACACCATATATTTT CASSQDSQGRNTIYF
TRBJ2-3 NA TRBD2 TRBV6-1 TGTGCCAGCAGTGCCGGGGGGGCCCCAGATACGCAGTATTTT CASSAGGAPDTQYF
TRBJ1-2 NA TRBD1 TRBV7-3 TGTGCCAGCAGCATAGGGACAGGGGATAACTATGGCTACACCTTC CASSIGTGDNYGYTF
TRBJ2-7 NA NA TRBV10-3 TGTGCCACCCGGGGGGCAGGGGGCGTCTTCGAGCAGTACTTC CATRGAGGVFEQYF
TRBJ2-1 few TRBD2 TRBV28 TGTGCCAGCAGTTCCCCGGGTGGGAGGGGTAATGAGCAGTTCTTC CASSSPGGRGNEQFF
TRBJ2-5 NA TRBD1 TRBV6-1 TGTGCCAGCAGTGTGACAGGGGGTAATGTCCCAGAGACCCAGTACTTC CASSVTGGNVPETQYF
TRBJ1-2 NA NA TRBV5-5 TGTGCCAGCAGCTTGGCTCCAGGGGAAAGGAAGAGTGGCTACACCTTC CASSLAPGERKSGYTF
TRBJ2-3 NA TRBD2 TRBV9 TGTGCCAGCAGCGTAGGGTCTAGCGGGGGGGCCAGGAAGGCAGATACGCAGTATTTT CASSVGSSGGARKADTQYF
TRBJ1-1 NA NA TRBV11-1 TGTGCCAGCAGCTCCTGGCGGGAGGACACTGAAGCTTTCTTT CASSSWREDTEAFF
TRBJ1-5 NA NA TRBV27 TGTGCCAGCAGTTTCGCGGGGGGCATCAATCAGCCCCAGCATTTT CASSFAGGINQPQHF
TRBJ2-3 NA TRBD2 TRBV6-1 TGTGCCAGCAGTGAAAAACTAGCGGTCACAGATACGCAGTATTTT CASSEKLAVTDTQYF
TRBJ1-5 NA TRBD1 TRBV28 TGTGCCAGCACCCCCCAGGGGGTTAGCAATCAGCCCCAGCATTTT CASTPQGVSNQPQHF
TRBJ1-2 NA NA TRBV30 TGTGCCTGGAGGACTAGTGGCTACACCTTC CAWRTSGYTF
TRBJ1-2 NA NA TRBV4-1 TGCGCCAGCAGCCAGGCAGGGTACTATGGCTACACCTTC CASSQAGYYGYTF